These 30 T cell receptor beta chains originate from one sample sequenced in a study of Ad26.COV2.S vaccination and SARS-CoV-2 variants. Libraries were prepared by immunoSEQ multiplex PCR; TCRdb keeps only in-frame clonotypes and omits some of them. The data show 430,000 or so clones, with about 88% seen just once and about 2.5% held by the top ten. Treatment: around 19 received Ad26.COV2.S at low or high dose, single or two shots; about 5 received placebo; per-sample allocation not given. Following the first vaccine or placebo injection, samples were taken on day 63. Sequences were derived from peripheral blood, sampled in a trial of Ad26.COV2.S vaccine versus placebo. The receptors stem from a person aged 18 to 59 who received the Ad26.COV2.S COVID-19 vaccine or a placebo.

The V gene is TRBV28, the J gene TRBJ1-3; no firm D call. V lost 7 bases and J lost 0, with 10 bases in between. Germline CDR1 MDHEN, CDR2 SYDVKM. The CDR3 is made up of 14 amino acids. The CDR3 DNA reads TGTGCCAGCATTCCCCTCAACTCTGGAAACACCATATATTTT. This sequence encodes CASIPLNSGNTIYF.

V usage is TRBV29-1 and J usage is TRBJ2-1; 10 bases fit TRBD2. V lost 2 bases and J lost 12; bases outside the gene matches: 13. Germline assignment: CDR1 SQVTM and CDR2 ANQGSEA. The CDR3 has 15 residues. The CDR3 nucleotides read TGCAGCGTTGAAAACCGCCTAGCGGGGGATGTGGGGCAGTTCTTC. Encoded protein: CSVENRLAGDVGQFF.

Only one count was recorded for this clone. The genes are TRBV9 and TRBJ2-3, with D possibly matching TRBD2 (6 bases). Per germline, CDR1 SGDLS and CDR2 YYNGEE. V lost 4 bases, J lost 7 bases, and 16 bases lay in between. CDR3 length: 14 residues. CDR3 sequence: CASSSGTGPHTQYF. In nucleotides, the CDR3 is TGTGCCAGCAGCTCCGGGACTGGCCCCCATACGCAGTATTTT. Filled out from reference TRBV9 and TRBJ2-3, the complete variable domain reads DSGVTQTPKHLITATGQRVTLRCSPRSGDLSVYWYQQSLDQGLQFLIQYYNGEERAKGNILERFSAQQFPDLHSELNLSSLELGDSALYFCASSSGTGPHTQYFGPGTRLTVL.

This chain uses TRBV7-9 with TRBJ1-6; 7 nucleotides line up with TRBD1. The CDR3 length is 15 residues. V gave up 2 bases and J gave up 8 bases; unmatched junction bases: 6. CDR1 is SEHNR and CDR2 is FQNEAQ in the germline V gene (reference sequence). CDR3 bases: TGTGCCAGCAGCTTACTCGGGCAGGGGGATTCACCCCTCCACTTT. Its protein product is CASSLLGQGDSPLHF.

This clone was seen just once. The rearrangement uses TRBV27 and TRBJ2-3; D is possibly TRBD1 or TRBD2 (5 bases each). The V end lost 5 bases, the J end lost 2 bases, and 17 bases lay between the germline ends. Looked up from germline, CDR1 is MNHEY and CDR2 is SMNVEV (reference sequence). The CDR3 spans 16 residues. The chain's CDR3 is CASSQLGAVSTDTQYF. The CDR3 bases are TGTGCCAGCAGTCAACTAGGGGCAGTATCCACAGATACGCAGTATTTT.

The rearrangement uses TRBV10-3 and TRBJ2-5, with D maybe TRBD1 (6 bases). CDR3 length equals 13 residues. Germline lookup yields CDR1 ENHRY and CDR2 SYGVKD. Deletions cut 4 bases from V and 7 bases from J, with 13 bases between. Here the CDR3 DNA reads TGTGCCATCAGTGCGGACAGACTGGGGACCCAGTACTTC. The encoded protein is CAISADRLGTQYF.

The rearrangement joins TRBV6-6 to TRBJ2-4; D is unresolved. Between the trimmed V and J ends, which lost 6 bases and 0 bases, there was a span of 9 bases. This CDR3 comprises 14 residues. Germline V gives CDR1 MNHNY, CDR2 SVGAGI (reference sequence). The CDR3 DNA reads as TGTGCCAGCAGGGCCTCCCTAGCCAAAAACATTCAGTACTTC. Translating it yields CASRASLAKNIQYF.

V usage is TRBV11-3 and J usage is TRBJ2-6; D not resolved. This CDR3 contains 17 residues. V lost 6 bases to trimming and J lost 0 bases, with 15 bases between them. CDR1 and CDR2 from the germline V gene are SGHNT and YENEEA. The CDR3 bases are TGTGCCAGCAGGTCTACGGTTCCGTCCTCTGGGGCCAACGTCCTGACTTTC. Its translation is CASRSTVPSSGANVLTF.

The J gene is TRBJ2-7, the V gene TRBV6-6; no definite D call. Trimming took off 2 bases at V and 5 bases at J, with 10 bases between the two ends. The germline V gene has CDR1 MNHNY and CDR2 SVGAGI (reference sequence). This CDR3 has 13 amino acids. The CDR3 sequence is CASSYHPRDEQYF. For the CDR3, the DNA is TGTGCCAGCAGTTACCACCCCCGGGACGAGCAGTACTTC.

This chain connects TRBV7-3 to TRBJ1-2; D gene unclear. This CDR3 spans 14 amino acids. The germline CDR1 and CDR2 sequences are SGHTA and FQGTGA. V was cut by 0 bases and J by 2 bases, with 7 bases left in between. The CDR3 here is CASSLTGGNYGYTF. The CDR3 DNA reads TGTGCCAGCAGCTTAACCGGCGGGAACTATGGCTACACCTTC.

V gene TRBV4-3 combines with J gene TRBJ2-1, with 16 nucleotides matching TRBD2. With 0 bases clipped from V and 8 bases from J, the junction kept 10 bases outside the gene matches. The CDR3 has 19 residues. Germline loops: CDR1 LGHNA, CDR2 YSLEER. The CDR3 spells CASSQEFRGTSGRAYEQFF. The CDR3 region has the DNA TGCGCCAGCAGCCAAGAGTTTAGGGGGACTAGCGGGAGGGCCTATGAGCAGTTCTTC.

CDR3 coding DNA: TGTGCCAGCAGTTCTACAGGCTATGGCTACACCTTC. Translating gives CASSSTGYGYTF. The rearrangement links TRBV6-5 to TRBJ1-2; a weak D match, TRBD1 (5 bases). Germline V gene lookup returns CDR1 MNHEY and CDR2 SVGAGI. There are 12 residues in the CDR3. The V end lost 4 bases, the J end lost 4 bases, and 7 bases lay between the germline ends.

In regard to this clone: One junction end does not reproduce the germline sequence, and a read error may be involved. The J gene is TRBJ1-1, the V gene TRBV7-9, with unresolved D. Germline V lookup: CDR1 SEHNR, CDR2 FQNEAQ (reference sequence). The CDR3 has 12 amino acids. The CDR3 bases are TGTGCCGGGATGGCAATGAACGCTGAAGCTTTCTTT. It specifies CAGMAMNAEAFF.

This clone was picked up one time. The chain joins TRBV18 to TRBJ2-7; D ambiguous. The ends were cut back, 3 bases at V and 5 bases at J, with 11 bases in the middle. Germline CDR1 and CDR2: KGHSH and LQKENI. This CDR3 has 13 amino acids. The CDR3 region has the DNA TGTGCCAGCTCACCCCTAGTTTCCGACGAGCAGTACGTC. The encoded protein is CASSPLVSDEQYV.

The table lists this clone with a count of one. V and J are TRBV7-6 and TRBJ2-7; D is unresolved. Trimming took 4 bases from V and 3 from J, leaving 16 bases between them. Germline-derived CDR1 and CDR2 are SGHVS and FNYEAQ. CDR3 length equals 15 residues. The CDR3 coding sequence is TGTGCCAGCAGCTCCCCGCTCCGCCAGGACTACGAGCAGTACGTC. This translates into CASSSPLRQDYEQYV.

This chain uses TRBV9 with TRBJ1-3, with D unclear. V lost 0 bases, J lost 2 bases, and 6 bases lay in between. The CDR3 has 14 amino acids. Germline values: CDR1 SGDLS, CDR2 YYNGEE. The CDR3 nucleotides read TGTGCCAGCAGCGTAGCCGGGGCTGGAAACACCATATATTTT. This gives the protein CASSVAGAGNTIYF.

The V call is TRBV5-5, the J call TRBJ1-1, with D possibly TRBD1 on 6 matching bases. The germline V gene encodes CDR1 SGHKS and CDR2 YYEKEE (reference sequence). With 4 bases removed from V and 11 bases from J, the gap between germline ends came to 21 bases. This CDR3 is 14 amino acids long. The CDR3 sequence: CASSAQGAILGAFF. CDR3 DNA sequence: TGTGCCAGCAGCGCACAGGGTGCGATTTTGGGGGCTTTCTTT. The whole variable domain, remainder taken from reference TRBV5-5 and TRBJ1-1, is DAGVTQSPTHLIKTRGQQVTLRCSPISGHKSVSWYQQVLGQGPQFIFQYYEKEERGRGNFPDRFSARQFPNYSSELNVNALLLGDSALYLCASSAQGAILGAFFGQGTRLTVV.

V is TRBV18 and J is TRBJ1-2, with D perhaps TRBD1 (6 bases). CDR1 and CDR2 from the germline V gene are KGHSH and LQKENI. Trimming stripped 6 bases from V and 5 bases from J, with 16 bases between. The CDR3 extends over 14 amino acids. The CDR3 loop is CASSPDSMGYGYTF. CDR3 nucleotides: TGTGCCAGCTCTCCGGACAGTATGGGGTATGGCTACACCTTC.

The rearrangement joins TRBV19 to TRBJ2-5; TRBD1 agrees at 9 bases. Germline lookup yields CDR1 LNHDA and CDR2 SQIVND (reference sequence). The CDR3 runs 13 residues. V shed 8 bases and J 5 bases; nucleotides not matched to a gene: 6. The CDR3 DNA sequence: TGTGCCAGTTCAGACAGGGGGGTTGAGACCCAGTACTTC. Its translation is CASSDRGVETQYF.

This clone was seen only once. This chain links TRBV7-2 with TRBJ2-2; D is perhaps TRBD2 (6 bases). Germline CDR1 is SGHTA and CDR2 is FQGNSA. V lost 8 bases, J lost 4 bases, and 17 bases lay in between. There are 15 residues in the CDR3. The CDR3 here is CASSRGARGTGELFF. The CDR3 DNA reads as TGTGCCAGCTCCCGCGGGGCCCGGGGCACCGGGGAGCTGTTTTTT.

The V and J genes are TRBV24-1 and TRBJ2-1; 14 bases align to TRBD2. J was trimmed by 5 bases and V by 5 bases; bases with no gene match: 4. Germline V lookup: CDR1 KGHDR, CDR2 SFDVKD. The CDR3 has 16 residues. The CDR3 region has the DNA TGTGCCACCAGTGGACTAGCGGGAGGGCCCGACAATGAGCAGTTCTTC. This translates into CATSGLAGGPDNEQFF.

There are a few counts of this clone. V is TRBV7-9 and J is TRBJ1-2; TRBD1 is a possible D gene (5 bases). V was shortened by 11 bases and J by 8 bases, with 18 bases between the two germline ends. Germline CDR1 SEHNR, CDR2 FQNEAQ (reference sequence). There are 12 residues in the CDR3. CDR3 DNA sequence: TGTGCCGAGTGGGGCACGGCAGAGGGCTACACCTTC. Its translation: CAEWGTAEGYTF.

V usage is TRBV7-9 and J usage is TRBJ2-5; 9 bases match TRBD1. V shed 5 bases, J shed 5 bases, and the junction held 9 bases outside the gene matches. The CDR3 loop spans 15 amino acids. The germline gives CDR1 SEHNR, CDR2 FQNEAQ (reference sequence). The CDR3: CASSRDRGDKETQYF. The DNA for the CDR3 is TGTGCCAGCAGCCGCGACAGGGGGGATAAGGAGACCCAGTACTTC.

V is TRBV29-1 and J is TRBJ1-2; TRBD1 is a possible D gene (5 bases). Germline CDR1 is SQVTM and CDR2 is ANQGSEA. The CDR3 covers 12 residues. The V and J ends lost 6 bases and 5 bases respectively, with 13 bases between them. The CDR3 DNA is TGCAGCGTCTCCGGGGGGTTATATGGCTACACCTTC. It yields the protein CSVSGGLYGYTF.

V is TRBV19 and J is TRBJ2-2; TRBD1 matches 7 bases. The CDR3 totals 14 residues. The ends lost 7 bases at V and 6 bases at J; junction bases unmatched: 8. The germline gives CDR1 LNHDA, CDR2 SQIVND (reference sequence). CDR3 protein: CASTPLDRAGELFF. Written as DNA, the CDR3 is TGTGCCAGTACCCCCCTCGACAGGGCCGGGGAGCTGTTTTTT.

The V gene is TRBV2, the J gene TRBJ2-7; D may match TRBD1 or TRBD2 (5 bases each). Germline-derived CDR1 and CDR2 are SNHLY and FYNNEI. CDR3 size: 12 residues. Trimming pared 7 bases from V and 2 bases from J, leaving 9 bases between. The CDR3 here is CASKEGPYEQYV. In DNA, the CDR3 is TGTGCCAGCAAAGAGGGGCCCTACGAGCAGTACGTC.

The CDR3 here is CASSRWGESTDTQYF. The DNA of the CDR3 is TGTGCCAGCAGCCGCTGGGGGGAGAGCACAGATACGCAGTATTTT. The chain couples TRBV11-2 to TRBJ2-3; TRBD2 might be the D (6 bases). Trimming pared 5 bases from V and 0 bases from J, leaving 12 bases between. The CDR3 runs to 15 residues. Per the germline V gene, CDR1 is SGHAT and CDR2 is FQNNGV.

The J gene is TRBJ1-2, the V gene TRBV29-1, with unresolved D. Looked up from germline, CDR1 is SQVTM and CDR2 is ANQGSEA. V gave up 4 bases and J gave up 3 bases, with 12 bases separating them. The CDR3 length is 13 residues. The CDR3, as DNA: TGCAGCGTTGTGGGTGAGGAGGACTATGGCTACACCTTC. Translation gives CSVVGEEDYGYTF.

The chain couples TRBV5-4 to TRBJ1-2; 8 bases map to TRBD1. This CDR3 contains 14 residues. V lost 4 bases and J lost 4; bases outside the gene matches: 6. CDR1 is SGHNT, CDR2 YYREEE, per germline (reference sequence). CDR3 amino acids: CASSNRQGSYGYTF. CDR3 nucleotide sequence: TGTGCCAGCAGCAACAGACAGGGGTCCTATGGCTACACCTTC.

Notes on this clone: The sample holds other DNA sequences that translate to the same CDR3. This rearrangement joins TRBV9 to TRBJ2-1; D might be TRBD2 (6 bases). Germline CDR1 reads SGDLS; CDR2 reads YYNGEE. V lost 3 bases to trimming and J lost 1 base, with 11 bases between them. The CDR3 sequence is 15 residues long. CDR3 sequence reads: CASSATSGSYNEQFF. In DNA form, the CDR3 reads TGTGCCAGCAGCGCTACGAGCGGGTCCTACAATGAGCAGTTCTTC.